This TCR beta chain was identified during a study of blood T cell repertoires in COVID-19 (dated by TCRdb to 2020 to 2021). Regarding the complete study: The collaborator samples originated in the United States, Italy and Spain and spanned the acute and convalescent phases of COVID-19. Where available, HLA class I and class II types were obtained from metadata supplied by the sample provider rather than from assay-based typing. Deeply sampled blood TCRbeta repertoires from subjects exposed to, actively infected with, or recovered from COVID-19 were included in the dataset. The samples were drawn from two sources: the first 160 participants of the ongoing ImmuneRACE study, and over 950 subjects contributed by 6 global collaborators. The material from the prospective study consisted of cDNA or gDNA derived from T cells, B-cell-depleted T cells, or PBMCs. A freely available public database, intended as a resource for researchers studying the immune response to SARS-CoV-2, is where the repertoires were released. Nearly every sample came with metadata listing a de-identified subject ID, COVID-19 status, age in years and sex. Study-wide findings and limitations: Clinical and demographic metadata were provided uncurated, with the amount varying by source and participant.

The CDR3, cysteine through phenylalanine, is 13 amino acids long. Left in the record is the CDR3 DNA by itself, 39 bases read in frame from the first base. Per the germline V gene, MGHRA is the CDR1 and YSYEKL is the CDR2. Trimming at the junction amounts to 1 base on V and 10 bases on J, and the germline ends lie 11 bases apart. In the case of this clone: The clone's antigen remains unknown. Base quality data are lacking; no much larger clone is found one base away.

In the prospective study, participants were about 18 to 100 years old, resided in about two dozen geographic areas of the United States, and were enrolled through a virtual design. In the prospective study, participants were assigned to cohorts based on the clinical history participants reported in a screening survey and a study questionnaire. For ImmuneRACE Cohort 3, a participant was defined as recovered based on two consecutive negative NP/OP PCR tests, clearance by a healthcare professional, or resolution of symptoms. In the prospective study, mobile phlebotomists collected whole blood, serum and a nasopharyngeal or oropharyngeal swab from each participant. Over a roughly 2-month period, participants in the prospective study had the option of providing additional blood draws and questionnaires. Prospective study blood samples were shipped either frozen or at room temperature before DNA extraction.

TCRbeta CDR3 regions were amplified from genomic DNA by means of the immunoSEQ Assay, a bias-controlled multiplex PCR. The study's own analysis went as follows. Within the assay, amplification of reference gene primers was used to estimate how many nucleated cells each sample contained. Sequence reads were collapsed and filtered to measure the absolute abundance of every unique TCRbeta CDR3 rearrangement. For each sample, productive Simpson clonality was calculated by taking the square root of Simpson's diversity index across productive rearrangements. TCRdb limited this immuneACCESS table to in-frame rearrangements with V and J called. A share of clones is missing; checked studies link under half to unresolved V genes, and the rest is unexplained. D and trimming were read from the DNA, whereas the V and J calls and clone size are those reported in that table. This sample gives around 300,000 clones in total; roughly nine tenths of them show up just once. The top ten clonotypes cover less than 3% of the sample.

The chain couples TRBV4-1 to TRBJ2-1, with TRBD2 perhaps the D gene, on 5 matching bases. The sequenced material came from PBMCs or T cells enriched from blood (not recorded which). This TCR came from a woman aged 50 to 60 who had recovered from COVID-19. The CDR3 has the sequence CASSQALAEEQFF. The nucleotide sequence reads TGCGCCAGCAGCCAAGCGCTAGCTGAAGAGCAGTTCTTC.